These T cell receptor beta chains were read from a single sample in a study of cytomegalovirus exposure and HLA in healthy donors. The protocol was immunoSEQ multiplex PCR, while the TCRdb copy is restricted to in-frame clones and leaves out a portion. The data show fewer than 350,000 clones, with 70% to 90% seen just once and about 0.9% held by the top ten. Sequences were obtained from PBMCs. The origin of the receptors is a woman under 30 in good health and CMV-seronegative. CDR3s include the opening cysteine and the closing phenylalanine or tryptophan. Fields, in order: J gene, D gene, CDR3 length, V gene, clone size, CDR3 protein, CDR3 DNA. D genes are given only for firm matches. Some rows have no size entry. The others give once, few or many, or a class for an expanded clone.

j_gene: TRBJ1-5; d_gene: NA; len: 15; v_gene: TRBV2; abundance: NA; CDR3aa: CASTKEQGWGQPQHF; CDR3nt: TGTGCCAGCACAAAAGAACAGGGATGGGGGCAGCCCCAGCATTTT
j_gene: TRBJ1-6; d_gene: NA; len: 13; v_gene: TRBV5-1; abundance: NA; CDR3aa: CASSQTSNSPLHF; CDR3nt: TGCGCCAGCAGCCAGACATCTAATTCACCCCTCCACTTT
j_gene: TRBJ1-3; d_gene: NA; len: 18; v_gene: TRBV5-1; abundance: NA; CDR3aa: CASSLGERLPASGNTIYF; CDR3nt: TGCGCCAGCAGCTTAGGTGAGAGACTGCCGGCCTCTGGAAACACCATATATTTT
j_gene: TRBJ2-7; d_gene: TRBD2; len: 18; v_gene: TRBV9; abundance: NA; CDR3aa: CASSVAPTGLAGTYEQYF; CDR3nt: TGTGCCAGCAGCGTAGCTCCAACCGGGCTAGCGGGAACCTACGAGCAGTACTTC
j_gene: TRBJ2-7; d_gene: TRBD2; len: 13; v_gene: TRBV19; abundance: NA; CDR3aa: CASRVAGGYEQYF; CDR3nt: TGTGCCAGTAGAGTAGCGGGAGGCTACGAGCAGTACTTC
j_gene: TRBJ1-6; d_gene: NA; len: 15; v_gene: TRBV18; abundance: NA; CDR3aa: CASSPIQGTYTPLHF; CDR3nt: TGTGCCAGCTCACCAATTCAGGGTACCTATACACCCCTCCACTTT
j_gene: TRBJ2-5; d_gene: TRBD2; len: 16; v_gene: TRBV4-2; abundance: once; CDR3aa: CASSRLTSGRAQTQYF; CDR3nt: TGTGCCAGCAGCCGCCTGACTAGCGGGAGGGCACAGACCCAGTACTTC
j_gene: TRBJ1-3; d_gene: TRBD1; len: 14; v_gene: TRBV6-1; abundance: NA; CDR3aa: CASSQGAGGNTIYF; CDR3nt: TGTGCCAGCAGTCAGGGGGCTGGCGGAAACACCATATATTTT
j_gene: TRBJ1-1; d_gene: NA; len: 14; v_gene: TRBV27; abundance: NA; CDR3aa: CASSLSGIHTEAFF; CDR3nt: TGTGCCAGCAGTTTATCCGGGATACACACTGAAGCTTTCTTT
j_gene: TRBJ2-7; d_gene: NA; len: 13; v_gene: TRBV29-1; abundance: NA; CDR3aa: CSVEADGNYEQYF; CDR3nt: TGCAGCGTTGAAGCCGACGGGAACTACGAGCAGTACTTC
j_gene: TRBJ2-5; d_gene: NA; len: 10; v_gene: TRBV20-1; abundance: NA; CDR3aa: CSPRRETQYF; CDR3nt: TGCAGTCCGAGGAGAGAGACCCAGTACTTC
j_gene: TRBJ2-1; d_gene: TRBD2; len: 19; v_gene: TRBV5-1; abundance: NA; CDR3aa: CASSFGTVSAGGLAGEQFF; CDR3nt: TGCGCCAGCAGCTTCGGGACAGTATCGGCGGGAGGGTTAGCAGGTGAGCAGTTCTTC
j_gene: TRBJ2-7; d_gene: TRBD2; len: 19; v_gene: TRBV28; abundance: NA; CDR3aa: CASSSQGWGLAGGTYEQYF; CDR3nt: TGTGCCAGCAGTTCCCAGGGGTGGGGACTAGCGGGAGGGACCTACGAGCAGTACTTC
j_gene: TRBJ2-4; d_gene: TRBD1; len: 18; v_gene: TRBV30; abundance: once; CDR3aa: CAWSEGQGSLGSKNIQYF; CDR3nt: TGTGCCTGGAGTGAGGGACAGGGGTCCCTGGGTTCCAAAAACATTCAGTACTTC
j_gene: TRBJ2-5; d_gene: TRBD2; len: 16; v_gene: TRBV7-2; abundance: NA; CDR3aa: CASSLAPLGGRGTQYF; CDR3nt: TGTGCCAGCAGCTTAGCTCCCCTCGGCGGGAGGGGGACCCAGTACTTC
j_gene: TRBJ1-2; d_gene: TRBD1; len: 19; v_gene: TRBV4-2; abundance: NA; CDR3aa: CASSQDGTGRAGSSYGYTF; CDR3nt: TGTGCCAGCAGCCAAGATGGGACAGGCCGGGCAGGGTCTAGCTATGGCTACACCTTC
j_gene: TRBJ2-5; d_gene: TRBD1; len: 16; v_gene: TRBV19; abundance: NA; CDR3aa: CASSTDIQGSGETQYF; CDR3nt: TGTGCCAGTAGTACCGATATACAGGGGAGTGGGGAGACCCAGTACTTC
j_gene: TRBJ2-1; d_gene: NA; len: 19; v_gene: TRBV11-2; abundance: NA; CDR3aa: CASSFIRPFNTEGYNEQFF; CDR3nt: TGTGCCAGCAGCTTCATTCGGCCATTCAATACCGAGGGCTACAATGAGCAGTTCTTC
j_gene: TRBJ2-3; d_gene: TRBD2; len: 14; v_gene: TRBV5-4; abundance: NA; CDR3aa: CASSQPGGTDTQYF; CDR3nt: TGTGCCAGCAGCCAGCCGGGGGGAACAGATACGCAGTATTTT
j_gene: TRBJ1-1; d_gene: NA; len: 14; v_gene: TRBV5-1; abundance: NA; CDR3aa: CASSRGLQNTEAFF; CDR3nt: TGCGCCAGCAGTCGGGGACTGCAGAACACTGAAGCTTTCTTT
j_gene: TRBJ1-5; d_gene: NA; len: 14; v_gene: TRBV28; abundance: NA; CDR3aa: CASSAPDGNQPQHF; CDR3nt: TGTGCCAGCAGTGCCCCCGACGGGAATCAGCCCCAGCATTTT
j_gene: TRBJ2-3; d_gene: TRBD2; len: 13; v_gene: TRBV2; abundance: NA; CDR3aa: CARREGYTDTQYF; CDR3nt: TGTGCCAGGCGGGAGGGTTACACAGATACGCAGTATTTT
j_gene: TRBJ2-3; d_gene: NA; len: 13; v_gene: TRBV6-5; abundance: NA; CDR3aa: CASQTRSTDTQYF; CDR3nt: TGTGCCAGCCAGACAAGAAGCACAGATACGCAGTATTTT
j_gene: TRBJ1-2; d_gene: NA; len: 14; v_gene: TRBV5-1; abundance: NA; CDR3aa: CASSLEQNSYGYTF; CDR3nt: TGCGCCAGCAGCTTGGAACAAAACAGTTATGGCTACACCTTC
j_gene: TRBJ2-7; d_gene: TRBD1; len: 16; v_gene: TRBV4-3; abundance: NA; CDR3aa: CASSQLPGQGAYEQYF; CDR3nt: TGCGCCAGCAGCCAGCTACCGGGACAGGGGGCCTACGAGCAGTACTTC
j_gene: TRBJ2-2; d_gene: TRBD2; len: 17; v_gene: TRBV4-3; abundance: NA; CDR3aa: CASSDEQAGTNTGELFF; CDR3nt: TGCGCCAGCAGCGACGAACAAGCGGGAACGAACACCGGGGAGCTGTTTTTT
j_gene: TRBJ1-2; d_gene: NA; len: 12; v_gene: TRBV19; abundance: NA; CDR3aa: CASSSGSGGYTF; CDR3nt: TGTGCCAGTAGTTCAGGGTCGGGTGGCTACACCTTC
j_gene: TRBJ2-7; d_gene: NA; len: 15; v_gene: TRBV27; abundance: NA; CDR3aa: CASTAGGTGSYEQYF; CDR3nt: TGTGCCAGTACCGCGGGGGGGACAGGCTCCTACGAGCAGTACTTC
j_gene: TRBJ1-5; d_gene: NA; len: 12; v_gene: TRBV27; abundance: few; CDR3aa: CASSTRGQPQHF; CDR3nt: TGTGCCAGCAGTACCCGGGGTCAGCCCCAGCATTTT
j_gene: TRBJ2-7; d_gene: TRBD1; len: 15; v_gene: TRBV2; abundance: few; CDR3aa: CASNPTGGLSYEQYF; CDR3nt: TGTGCCAGCAATCCAACAGGGGGCCTGTCCTACGAGCAGTACTTC
j_gene: TRBJ2-7; d_gene: NA; len: 15; v_gene: TRBV10-3; abundance: NA; CDR3aa: CAITNRGARASEQYF; CDR3nt: TGTGCCATCACTAACCGGGGTGCGAGGGCAAGCGAGCAGTACTTC
j_gene: TRBJ2-2; d_gene: TRBD2; len: 16; v_gene: TRBV4-3; abundance: NA; CDR3aa: CASSQQRTSKSGELFF; CDR3nt: TGCGCCAGCAGCCAACAACGGACTAGTAAGAGCGGGGAGCTGTTTTTT
j_gene: TRBJ2-2; d_gene: TRBD2; len: 15; v_gene: TRBV28; abundance: NA; CDR3aa: CASSLLAGNTGELFF; CDR3nt: TGTGCCAGCAGTTTGCTAGCGGGGAACACCGGGGAGCTGTTTTTT
j_gene: TRBJ1-5; d_gene: NA; len: 13; v_gene: TRBV6-5; abundance: NA; CDR3aa: CASSPGAVQPQHF; CDR3nt: TGTGCCAGCAGTCCAGGGGCTGTTCAGCCCCAGCATTTT
j_gene: TRBJ1-1; d_gene: NA; len: 15; v_gene: TRBV11-3; abundance: NA; CDR3aa: CASSSSLTGNTEAFF; CDR3nt: TGTGCCAGCAGCTCCTCCCTAACAGGGAACACTGAAGCTTTCTTT
j_gene: TRBJ2-1; d_gene: TRBD2; len: 14; v_gene: TRBV5-1; abundance: NA; CDR3aa: CASNGGAPNNEQFF; CDR3nt: TGCGCCAGCAACGGGGGGGCGCCGAACAATGAGCAGTTCTTC
j_gene: TRBJ2-5; d_gene: NA; len: 11; v_gene: TRBV6-6; abundance: once; CDR3aa: CASRSLETQYF; CDR3nt: TGTGCCAGCAGGAGTCTAGAGACCCAGTACTTC
j_gene: TRBJ2-7; d_gene: TRBD2; len: 16; v_gene: TRBV5-8; abundance: NA; CDR3aa: CASSSRGLAERYEQYF; CDR3nt: TGTGCCAGCAGCTCCCGGGGACTAGCGGAACGCTACGAGCAGTACTTC
j_gene: TRBJ2-3; d_gene: NA; len: 11; v_gene: TRBV20-1; abundance: once; CDR3aa: CSARGLAPQYF; CDR3nt: TGCAGTGCTAGAGGTCTAGCGCCGCAGTATTTT
j_gene: TRBJ1-2; d_gene: NA; len: 13; v_gene: TRBV12-5; abundance: NA; CDR3aa: CASGSETVYGYTF; CDR3nt: TGTGCTAGTGGTTCAGAGACAGTCTATGGCTACACCTTC
j_gene: TRBJ2-2; d_gene: TRBD2; len: 16; v_gene: TRBV4-3; abundance: NA; CDR3aa: CASSPASGSYTGELFF; CDR3nt: TGCGCCAGCAGCCCCGCTAGCGGGAGTTATACCGGGGAGCTGTTTTTT
j_gene: TRBJ1-1; d_gene: NA; len: 18; v_gene: TRBV18; abundance: NA; CDR3aa: CASSPPHLPTQLNTEAFF; CDR3nt: TGTGCCAGCTCACCACCACACTTACCGACTCAGTTGAACACTGAAGCTTTCTTT
j_gene: TRBJ2-7; d_gene: TRBD2; len: 14; v_gene: TRBV7-9; abundance: NA; CDR3aa: CASSVVAGTYEQYF; CDR3nt: TGTGCCAGCAGCGTAGTAGCGGGGACCTACGAGCAGTACTTC
j_gene: TRBJ2-5; d_gene: NA; len: 14; v_gene: TRBV28; abundance: NA; CDR3aa: CASSPGLSVETQYF; CDR3nt: TGTGCCAGCAGTCCGGGACTTTCCGTGGAGACCCAGTACTTC
j_gene: TRBJ1-2; d_gene: TRBD1; len: 14; v_gene: TRBV10-1; abundance: NA; CDR3aa: CASSPGGLHYGYTF; CDR3nt: TGCGCCAGCAGTCCAGGGGGTCTACACTATGGCTACACCTTC
j_gene: TRBJ2-1; d_gene: TRBD1; len: 16; v_gene: TRBV6-5; abundance: NA; CDR3aa: CASSYSGTGGHNEQFF; CDR3nt: TGTGCCAGCAGTTACTCAGGGACAGGGGGACACAATGAGCAGTTCTTC
j_gene: TRBJ1-2; d_gene: NA; len: 16; v_gene: TRBV5-4; abundance: NA; CDR3aa: CASSLASDTKTRGYTF; CDR3nt: TGTGCCAGCAGCTTGGCTTCCGACACAAAGACACGGGGCTACACCTTC
j_gene: TRBJ2-7; d_gene: NA; len: 12; v_gene: TRBV12-2; abundance: NA; CDR3aa: CASRFGRNEQYF; CDR3nt: TGTGCAAGTCGCTTTGGGAGGAACGAGCAGTACTTC
j_gene: TRBJ2-5; d_gene: TRBD1; len: 13; v_gene: TRBV28; abundance: NA; CDR3aa: CASSSYRGETQYF; CDR3nt: TGTGCCAGCAGTTCGTACAGGGGAGAGACCCAGTACTTC
j_gene: TRBJ2-7; d_gene: TRBD1; len: 13; v_gene: TRBV7-8; abundance: NA; CDR3aa: CASSWDRLNEQYF; CDR3nt: TGTGCCAGCAGCTGGGACAGGCTCAACGAGCAGTACTTC
j_gene: TRBJ1-5; d_gene: TRBD1; len: 14; v_gene: TRBV28; abundance: NA; CDR3aa: CASSDRVSNQPQHF; CDR3nt: TGTGCCAGCAGTGACAGGGTTAGCAATCAGCCCCAGCATTTT
j_gene: TRBJ1-2; d_gene: NA; len: 12; v_gene: TRBV11-2; abundance: few; CDR3aa: CASTGVWGCCTF; CDR3nt: TGTGCCAGCACCGGGGTCTGGGGATGTTGTACCTTC
j_gene: TRBJ2-7; d_gene: NA; len: 14; v_gene: TRBV19; abundance: NA; CDR3aa: CASSPAGRPYEQYF; CDR3nt: TGTGCCAGTAGCCCCGCGGGACGCCCCTACGAGCAGTACTTC